Below, 7 T cell receptor beta chains from the same sample are listed, as sequenced in a study of T-cell memory formation after mild COVID-19. Each CDR3 protein gets one entry after TCRdb re-called the 5' RACE reads with MiXCR. The repertoire includes approximately 210,000 distinct CDR3 sequences, around 17% of them detected once, and roughly 2.6% sits in the top ten. The sequencing input was PBMCs or a T cell subset sorted from them (not recorded which). The receptors derive from an adult woman who had mild COVID-19 (a few samples of this study predate the infection). Cell type and time point are not known.

The CDR3, as DNA: TGCGCCAGCAGCTTTTCGCGGGGGGGCCGGGAGACCCAGTACTTC. Its protein product is CASSFSRGGRETQYF. J is TRBJ2-5 and V is TRBV5-1, with 9 bases that match TRBD2. In germline, CDR1 is SGHRS, CDR2 YFSETQ. Trimming at V came to 2 bases and at J to 5 bases, leaving 7 bases not matched to a gene. This CDR3 is 15 amino acids long.

The chain is built from TRBV6-5 and TRBJ1-1, with TRBD1 as a possible D gene (5 bases). Germline CDR1 MNHEY, CDR2 SVGAGI. V was trimmed by 7 bases and J by 1 base, leaving 16 bases between them. This CDR3 contains 15 residues. CDR3 residues: CASIESGARNTEAFF. CDR3 sequence (DNA): TGTGCCAGCATCGAAAGCGGGGCAAGGAACACTGAAGCTTTCTTT.

Ten or more counts support this clonotype. The V and J genes are TRBV5-1 and TRBJ2-5; TRBD1 aligns across 7 bases. The CDR3 covers 14 residues. The V and J ends lost 4 bases and 2 bases, in that order; junction bases with no gene match: 5. The germline V gene encodes CDR1 SGHRS and CDR2 YFSETQ. The CDR3 DNA reads TGCGCCAGCAGCACGGGACAGACGCAAGAGACCCAGTACTTC. Encoded protein: CASSTGQTQETQYF.

The rearrangement links TRBV10-3 to TRBJ1-5; 7 bases fit TRBD1. The germline V gene has CDR1 ENHRY and CDR2 SYGVKD. The CDR3 extends over 14 amino acids. V shed 6 bases, J shed 6 bases, and the junction held 8 bases outside the gene matches. The DNA of the CDR3 is TGTGCCATCAGCCCGACAGGGATTGGTCAGCCCCAGCATTTT. It translates to CAISPTGIGQPQHF.

V gene TRBV12-3 or TRBV12-4 combines with J gene TRBJ2-7, with D maybe TRBD1 (6 bases). CDR3 length: 13 residues. The V end lost 2 bases, the J end lost 5 bases, and 10 bases lay between the germline ends. CDR3: CASSLLQGHEQYF. The CDR3 region has the DNA TGTGCCAGCAGTTTACTACAGGGCCACGAGCAGTACTTC.

The J gene is TRBJ2-6, the V gene TRBV7-3; 7 bases map to TRBD1. V gave up 5 bases and J gave up 0 bases; unmatched junction bases: 4. CDR3 length: 16 residues. Germline CDR1 SGHTA, CDR2 FQGTGA. CDR3 sequence: CASSLDRASGANVLTF. CDR3 nucleotide sequence: TGTGCCAGCAGCCTAGACAGGGCCTCTGGGGCCAACGTCCTGACTTTC. The full variable domain, with the rest looked up from reference TRBV7-3 and TRBJ2-6, is GAGVSQTPSNKVTEKGKYVELRCDPISGHTALYWYRQSLGQGPEFLIYFQGTGAADDSGLPNDRFFAVRPEGSVSTLKIQRTERGDSAVYLCASSLDRASGANVLTFGAGSRLTVL.

This clonotype was detected only a few times. The genes are TRBV15 and TRBJ1-1; possibly TRBD1 for D (5 bases). Per the germline V gene, CDR1 is LNHNV and CDR2 is YYDKDF (reference sequence). The CDR3 is 15 amino acids. V was pared by 0 bases and J by 6 bases, with 14 bases between. This CDR3 is CATSRDLGGMSEAFF. The CDR3 nucleotides are TGTGCCACCAGCAGAGATCTGGGGGGGATGTCTGAAGCTTTCTTT. Full variable domain (remainder filled in from reference TRBV15 and TRBJ1-1): DAMVIQNPRYQVTQFGKPVTLSCSQTLNHNVMYWYQQKSSQAPKLLFHYYDKDFNNEADTPDNFQSRRPNTSFCFLDIRSPGLGDTAMYLCATSRDLGGMSEAFFGQGTRLTVV.